These 9 T cell receptor beta chains share one sample of origin, sequenced in a study of blood T cell repertoires in COVID-19. TCRdb's table, derived via immunoSEQ multiplex PCR, lists solely in-frame clones and lacks some. The sample gives some 25,000 clones, roughly 90% of which show up once; 7.5% to 8% is in the top ten. The sequenced sample consisted of peripheral blood. These receptors were collected from a human donor in a cohort sampled during active COVID-19.

The rearrangement links TRBV5-1 to TRBJ2-3; possible D gene TRBD2, 5 bases. This CDR3 comprises 16 residues. Germline CDR1 SGHRS, CDR2 YFSETQ. The V gene lost 4 bases and the J gene lost 4 bases, with 19 bases spanning the gap. In nucleotides, the CDR3 is TGCGCCAGCAGCGCGGAAAGCGGTCTCTCGGCAGATACGCAGTATTTT. It codes for CASSAESGLSADTQYF.

J is TRBJ2-5 and V is TRBV2, with D maybe TRBD1 (5 bases). This CDR3 region has 13 residues. With 8 bases removed from V and 1 base from J, the gap between germline ends came to 11 bases. Germline lookup yields CDR1 SNHLY and CDR2 FYNNEI. CDR3 sequence: CASRRQTQETQYF. The CDR3, as DNA: TGTGCCAGCCGCCGACAGACCCAAGAGACCCAGTACTTC.

This chain links TRBV7-9 with TRBJ2-7, with D possibly TRBD2 on 6 matching bases. V dropped 5 bases and J dropped 3 bases, with 8 bases sitting between them. CDR3 length: 12 residues. Germline CDR1 and CDR2: SEHNR and FQNEAQ (reference sequence). The CDR3 loop is CASSAGLYEQYF. Here the CDR3 DNA reads TGTGCCAGCAGCGCGGGACTCTACGAGCAGTACTTC. The variable domain in full, with the rest retrieved from reference TRBV7-9 and TRBJ2-7, is DTGVSQNPRHKITKRGQNVTFRCDPISEHNRLYWYRQTLGQGPEFLTYFQNEAQLEKSRLLSDRFSAERPKGSFSTLEIQRTEQGDSAMYLCASSAGLYEQYFGPGTRLTVT.

This chain uses TRBV24-1 with TRBJ1-4; D unclear. Trimming removed 10 bases from V and 0 bases from J, with 11 bases in between. Germline V CDR1 and CDR2: KGHDR, SFDVKD. The CDR3 spans 14 residues. In DNA form, the CDR3 reads TGTGCCACAGCCTCCGGAGCAACTAATGAAAAACTGTTTTTT. Protein sequence: CATASGATNEKLFF.

This chain joins TRBV19 and TRBJ2-2; D is perhaps TRBD2 (5 bases). Trimming cost V 7 bases and J 7 bases, with 22 bases left between them. In germline, CDR1 is LNHDA, CDR2 SQIVND (reference sequence). This CDR3 contains 16 residues. Here the CDR3 DNA reads TGTGCCAGTAACCCATATATGCAAACCGCGGGCGGGGAGCTGTTTTTT. Its protein product is CASNPYMQTAGGELFF. The full variable domain, with the rest looked up from reference TRBV19 and TRBJ2-2, is DGGITQSPKYLFRKEGQNVTLSCEQNLNHDAMYWYRQDPGQGLRLIYYSQIVNDFQKGDIAEGYSVSREKKESFPLTVTSAQKNPTAFYLCASNPYMQTAGGELFFGEGSRLTVL.

The genes are TRBV7-2 and TRBJ1-5, with 7 bases matching TRBD1. The CDR3 is 17 amino acids. The germline V gene encodes CDR1 SGHTA and CDR2 FQGNSA. With V trimmed by 5 bases and J by 0 bases, 10 bases remained unmatched. As DNA, the CDR3 is TGTGCCAGCAGCCGCAGGACAGGCCTTTATAGCAATCAGCCCCAGCATTTT. Amino acids: CASSRRTGLYSNQPQHF.

V usage is TRBV7-2 and J usage is TRBJ1-2; D might be TRBD1 (5 bases). Germline-derived CDR1 and CDR2 are SGHTA and FQGNSA. This CDR3 contains 14 residues. V dropped 3 bases and J dropped 5 bases, with 13 bases sitting between them. CDR3 DNA: TGTGCCAGCAGCTTGTTAGGGGCGGATTATGGCTACACCTTC. This gives the protein CASSLLGADYGYTF. Combining the CDR3 with reference TRBV7-2 and TRBJ1-2 gives the whole variable domain GAGVSQSPSNKVTEKGKDVELRCDPISGHTALYWYRQSLGQGLEFLIYFQGNSAPDKSGLPSDRFSAERTGGSVSTLTIQRTQQEDSAVYLCASSLLGADYGYTFGSGTRLTVV.

The CDR3: CASSWDSPNYGYTF. CDR3 bases: TGTGCCAGCAGCTGGGACAGCCCCAACTATGGCTACACCTTC. V and J are TRBV5-4 and TRBJ1-2, with TRBD1 matching 7 bases. V trimming: 3 bases; J trimming: 2 bases; junction bases outside the gene matches: 4. There are 14 residues in the CDR3. Looked up from germline, CDR1 is SGHNT and CDR2 is YYREEE (reference sequence).

The chain is built from TRBV27 and TRBJ1-1; D is possibly TRBD1 (5 bases). Germline CDR1 and CDR2: MNHEY and SMNVEV (reference sequence). This CDR3 has 16 residues. V shed 6 bases and J shed 0 bases, with 17 bases lying between them. CDR3 in amino acids: CASRRIWGGLNTEAFF. The CDR3 DNA sequence: TGTGCCAGCAGAAGGATCTGGGGGGGTTTGAACACTGAAGCTTTCTTT.